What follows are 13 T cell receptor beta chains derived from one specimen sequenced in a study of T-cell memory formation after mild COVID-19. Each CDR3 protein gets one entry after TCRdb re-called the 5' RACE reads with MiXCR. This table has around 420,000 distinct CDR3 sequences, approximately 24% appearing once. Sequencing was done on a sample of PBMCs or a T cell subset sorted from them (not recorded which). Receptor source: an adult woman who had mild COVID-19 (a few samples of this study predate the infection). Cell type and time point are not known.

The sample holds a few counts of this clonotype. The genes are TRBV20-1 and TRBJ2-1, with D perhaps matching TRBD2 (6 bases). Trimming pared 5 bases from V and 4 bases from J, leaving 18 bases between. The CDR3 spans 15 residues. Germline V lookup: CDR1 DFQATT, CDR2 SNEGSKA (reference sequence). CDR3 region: CSALRGTLQYNEQFF. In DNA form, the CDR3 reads TGCAGTGCTCTCCGGGGGACCCTACAGTACAATGAGCAGTTCTTC.

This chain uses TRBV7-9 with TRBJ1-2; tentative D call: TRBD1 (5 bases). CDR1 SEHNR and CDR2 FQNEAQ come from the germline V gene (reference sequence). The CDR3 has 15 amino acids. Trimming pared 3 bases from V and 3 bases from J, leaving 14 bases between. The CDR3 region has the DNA TGTGCCAGCAGCTTTCCTTGGACATGGGACTATGGCTACACCTTC. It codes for CASSFPWTWDYGYTF. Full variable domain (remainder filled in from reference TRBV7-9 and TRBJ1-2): DTGVSQNPRHKITKRGQNVTFRCDPISEHNRLYWYRQTLGQGPEFLTYFQNEAQLEKSRLLSDRFSAERPKGSFSTLEIQRTEQGDSAMYLCASSFPWTWDYGYTFGSGTRLTVV.

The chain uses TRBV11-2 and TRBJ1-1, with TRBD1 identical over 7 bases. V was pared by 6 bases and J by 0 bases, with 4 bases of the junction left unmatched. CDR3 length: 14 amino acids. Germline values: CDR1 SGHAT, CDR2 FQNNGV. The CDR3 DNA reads TGTGCCAGCAGATACAGGGGAATGAACACTGAAGCTTTCTTT. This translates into CASRYRGMNTEAFF.

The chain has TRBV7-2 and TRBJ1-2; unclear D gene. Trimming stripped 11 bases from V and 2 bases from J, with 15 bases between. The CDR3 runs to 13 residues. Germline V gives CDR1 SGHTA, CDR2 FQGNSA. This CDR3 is CARRDSGNYGYTF. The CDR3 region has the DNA TGTGCCCGTAGGGATTCGGGGAACTATGGCTACACCTTC.

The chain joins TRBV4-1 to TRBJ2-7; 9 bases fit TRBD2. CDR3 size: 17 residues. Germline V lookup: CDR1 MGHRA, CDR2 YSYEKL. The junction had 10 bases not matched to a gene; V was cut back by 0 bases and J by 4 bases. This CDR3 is CASSQDGRGSGGYEQYF. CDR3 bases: TGCGCCAGCAGCCAAGACGGCCGGGGTAGCGGGGGTTACGAGCAGTACTTC.

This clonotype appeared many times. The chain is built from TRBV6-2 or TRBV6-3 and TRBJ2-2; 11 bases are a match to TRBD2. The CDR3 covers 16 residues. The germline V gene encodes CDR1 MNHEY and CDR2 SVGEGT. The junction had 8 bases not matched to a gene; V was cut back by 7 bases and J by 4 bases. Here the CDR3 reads CASKELAGAGTGELFF. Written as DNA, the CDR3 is TGTGCCAGCAAAGAACTAGCGGGAGCAGGCACCGGGGAGCTGTTTTTT.

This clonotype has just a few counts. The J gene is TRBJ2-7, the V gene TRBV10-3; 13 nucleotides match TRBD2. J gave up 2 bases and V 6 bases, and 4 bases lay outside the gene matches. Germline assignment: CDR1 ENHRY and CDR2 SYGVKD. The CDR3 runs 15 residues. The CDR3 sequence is CAIRPGLAGAYEQYF. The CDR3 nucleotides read TGTGCCATCAGGCCCGGACTAGCGGGAGCCTACGAGCAGTACTTC.

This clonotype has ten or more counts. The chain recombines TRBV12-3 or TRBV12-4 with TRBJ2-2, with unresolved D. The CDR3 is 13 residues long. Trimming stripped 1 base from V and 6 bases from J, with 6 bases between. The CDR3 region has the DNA TGTGCCAGCAGTTTAGGGGGATCCGGGGAGCTGTTTTTT. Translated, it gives CASSLGGSGELFF.

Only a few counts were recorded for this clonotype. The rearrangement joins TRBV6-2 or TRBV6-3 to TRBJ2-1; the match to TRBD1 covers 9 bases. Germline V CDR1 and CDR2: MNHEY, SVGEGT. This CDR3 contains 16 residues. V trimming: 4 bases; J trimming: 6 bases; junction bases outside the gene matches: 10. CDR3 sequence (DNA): TGTGCCAGCAGTTCGTCGACAGGGGGGCAGCGCAATGAGCAGTTCTTC. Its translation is CASSSSTGGQRNEQFF.

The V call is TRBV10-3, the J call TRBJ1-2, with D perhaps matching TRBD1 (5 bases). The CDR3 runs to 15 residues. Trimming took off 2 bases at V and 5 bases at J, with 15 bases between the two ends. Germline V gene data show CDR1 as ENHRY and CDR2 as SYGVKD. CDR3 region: CAISENDRVFYGYTF. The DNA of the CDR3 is TGTGCCATCAGTGAGAACGACAGAGTCTTTTATGGCTACACCTTC.

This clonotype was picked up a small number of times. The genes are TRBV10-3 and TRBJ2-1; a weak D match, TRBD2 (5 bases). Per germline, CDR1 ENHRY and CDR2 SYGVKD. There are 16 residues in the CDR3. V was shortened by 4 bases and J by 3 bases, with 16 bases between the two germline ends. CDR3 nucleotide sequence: TGTGCCATCAGTGGGAAGGTTGGAGGCCGCTACAATGAGCAGTTCTTC. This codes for CAISGKVGGRYNEQFF.

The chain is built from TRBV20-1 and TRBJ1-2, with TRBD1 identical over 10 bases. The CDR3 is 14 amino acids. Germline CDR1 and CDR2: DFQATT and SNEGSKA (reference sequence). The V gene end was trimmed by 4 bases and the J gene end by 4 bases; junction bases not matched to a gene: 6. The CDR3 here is CSAIRQGARYGYTF. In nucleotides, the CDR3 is TGCAGTGCTATAAGACAGGGGGCCCGCTATGGCTACACCTTC.

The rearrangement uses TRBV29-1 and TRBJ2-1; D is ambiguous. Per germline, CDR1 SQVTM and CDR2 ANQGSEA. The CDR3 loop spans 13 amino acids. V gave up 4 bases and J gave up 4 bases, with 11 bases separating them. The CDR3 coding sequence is TGCAGCGTTGGGGCAGGCCGATACAATGAGCAGTTCTTC. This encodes CSVGAGRYNEQFF.